This entry lists 15 T cell receptor beta chains sequenced from one sample in a study of shared clonotypes between healthy human individuals. The protocol was immunoSEQ multiplex PCR, while the TCRdb copy is restricted to in-frame clones and leaves out a portion. The sample comprises around 1.4 million clones, approximately 98.5% of which are singletons, and 0.36% rests with the top ten. The sample comprised naive CD4+ T cells sorted from blood. Subset indicated: CD45RA+ positively selected. Receptor source: a man aged 25-45 years in good health.

This rearrangement joins TRBV7-3 to TRBJ2-1; D gene uncertain. With 5 bases removed from V and 8 bases from J, the gap between germline ends came to 16 bases. The CDR3 is 14 residues long. Germline V lookup: CDR1 SGHTA, CDR2 FQGTGA. CDR3 coding DNA: TGTGCCAGCAGCCTAGTGCCCAGCGTCTATGAGCAGTTCTTC. This codes for CASSLVPSVYEQFF.

This chain connects TRBV6-1 to TRBJ2-4; TRBD2 is a possible D gene (5 bases). CDR1 is MNHNS and CDR2 is SASEGT in the germline V gene. The CDR3 consists of 14 residues. With 2 bases removed from V and 15 bases from J, the gap between germline ends came to 20 bases. As DNA, the CDR3 is TGTGCCAGCAGTGAAAGCGGTGCTAGATGGGGATGGTACTTC. This codes for CASSESGARWGWYF.

This chain links TRBV7-2 with TRBJ2-5, with D unresolved. CDR1 is SGHTA, CDR2 FQGNSA, per germline. The CDR3 consists of 14 residues. Deletions cut 8 bases from V and 3 bases from J, with 16 bases between. The CDR3 DNA is TGTGCCAGCGGGCCCGGCGACCCAAAAGAGACCCAGTACTTC. Amino acid sequence: CASGPGDPKETQYF.

The count of this clone is one. The junction and the germline gene differ at one end; a read error may be behind it. J is TRBJ1-5 and V is TRBV5-8; the D gene is possibly TRBD1 (6 bases). Germline CDR1 and CDR2: SGHTS and YDEGEE. CDR3 length: 17 amino acids. The CDR3 loop is CASNLPGATGSKQPQHF. The CDR3 coding sequence is TGTGCCAGCAACCTGCCCGGGGCAACAGGGAGCAAGCAGCCCCAGCATTTT.

The chain couples TRBV2 to TRBJ2-5, with a tentative D call TRBD2 (6 bases). V lost 2 bases to trimming and J lost 5 bases, with 12 bases between them. The CDR3 covers 14 residues. Per germline, CDR1 SNHLY and CDR2 FYNNEI. The CDR3 loop reads CASSERRGDETQYF. In nucleotides, the CDR3 is TGTGCCAGCAGTGAACGGAGGGGTGATGAGACCCAGTACTTC.

This chain connects TRBV4-3 to TRBJ2-7, with 7 bases lining up with TRBD1. Trimming at V came to 0 bases and at J to 2 bases, leaving 7 bases not matched to a gene. CDR1 LGHNA and CDR2 YSLEER come from the germline V gene. The CDR3 covers 16 residues. The CDR3 protein is CASSQDFGQVAYEQYF. CDR3 coding DNA: TGCGCCAGCAGCCAAGATTTCGGACAGGTGGCCTACGAGCAGTACTTC.

This rearrangement joins TRBV2 to TRBJ2-5; TRBD1 might be the D (5 bases). This CDR3 region has 13 residues. The germline V gene encodes CDR1 SNHLY and CDR2 FYNNEI. V lost 3 bases to trimming and J lost 6 bases, with 11 bases between them. In nucleotides, the CDR3 is TGTGCCAGCAGTGACAGGGCCCTGAAGACCCAGTACTTC. The encoded protein is CASSDRALKTQYF. Using reference TRBV2 and TRBJ2-5 for the parts outside the CDR3, the full variable domain is EPEVTQTPSHQVTQMGQEVILRCVPISNHLYFYWYRQILGQKVEFLVSFYNNEISEKSEIFDDQFSVERPDGSNFTLKIRSTKLEDSAMYFCASSDRALKTQYFGPGTRLLVL.

The chain uses TRBV28 and TRBJ2-7; D ambiguous. CDR1 MDHEN and CDR2 SYDVKM come from the germline V gene. The CDR3 sequence is 14 residues long. Trimming removed 6 bases at V and 1 base at J, with 13 bases between. The CDR3 reads CASSGPAASYEQYF. The CDR3 DNA is TGTGCCAGCAGCGGCCCGGCCGCGTCCTACGAGCAGTACTTC.

This sequence joins TRBV2 and TRBJ2-3, with D unclear. Germline V CDR1 and CDR2: SNHLY, FYNNEI. The V and J ends lost 1 base and 3 bases respectively, with 8 bases between them. The CDR3 loop spans 14 amino acids. CDR3 bases: TGTGCCAGCAGTGAAGGTTGGGCAACAGATACGCAGTATTTT. It yields the protein CASSEGWATDTQYF.

The chain has TRBV5-1 and TRBJ2-1; unclear D gene. Per germline, CDR1 SGHRS and CDR2 YFSETQ. The CDR3 loop spans 16 amino acids. V was shortened by 4 bases and J by 3 bases, with 17 bases between the two germline ends. The DNA of the CDR3 is TGCGCCAGCAGCCCCCGTACAGCGTCTATCTACAATGAGCAGTTCTTC. Its translation: CASSPRTASIYNEQFF.

As regards this clone: This same CDR3 is encoded by further DNA sequences in the sample. This sequence joins TRBV5-1 and TRBJ1-1, with no clear D. The CDR3 covers 13 residues. V was trimmed by 0 bases and J by 1 base, leaving 4 bases between them. CDR1 and CDR2 (germline): SGHRS, YFSETQ. Written as DNA, the CDR3 is TGCGCCAGCAGCTTGGCATGGAACACTGAAGCTTTCTTT. Amino acids: CASSLAWNTEAFF. Full variable domain (rest looked up from reference TRBV5-1 and TRBJ1-1): KAGVTQTPRYLIKTRGQQVTLSCSPISGHRSVSWYQQTPGQGLQFLFEYFSETQRNKGNFPGRFSGRQFSNSRSEMNVSTLELGDSALYLCASSLAWNTEAFFGQGTRLTVV.

The chain recombines TRBV28 with TRBJ1-2; TRBD1 matches 9 bases. Germline CDR1 is MDHEN and CDR2 is SYDVKM. V lost 6 bases to trimming and J lost 8 bases; unmatched junction nucleotides: 10. The CDR3 has 14 amino acids. CDR3 DNA: TGTGCCAGCAGAAGACGGACAGGGGAAGTCGGCTACACCTTC. Translated, it gives CASRRRTGEVGYTF.

This rearrangement joins TRBV9 to TRBJ2-2, with 7 nucleotides matching TRBD1. Looked up from germline, CDR1 is SGDLS and CDR2 is YYNGEE. Trimming at V came to 4 bases and at J to 2 bases, leaving 5 bases not matched to a gene. The CDR3 totals 15 residues. The DNA of the CDR3 is TGTGCCAGCAGCTGGGGACAGACTAACACCGGGGAGCTGTTTTTT. As protein: CASSWGQTNTGELFF.

The chain recombines TRBV7-3 with TRBJ1-1, with D hard to call. The germline V gene has CDR1 SGHTA and CDR2 FQGTGA. This CDR3 spans 15 amino acids. V lost 5 bases, J lost 5 bases, and 18 bases lay in between. CDR3 bases: TGTGCCAGCAGCCCCGCGATCGGGCTGGGGACTGAAGCTTTCTTT. Residues: CASSPAIGLGTEAFF.

The chain carries TRBV15 and TRBJ2-1; tentative D call: TRBD2 (5 bases). Between the trimmed V and J ends, which lost 0 bases and 10 bases, there was a span of 16 bases. The CDR3 loop spans 15 amino acids. Looked up from germline, CDR1 is LNHNV and CDR2 is YYDKDF (reference sequence). CDR3 coding DNA: TGTGCCACCAGCAGAGATCGACCGGGATCGGGGGAGCAGTTCTTC. It encodes CATSRDRPGSGEQFF.